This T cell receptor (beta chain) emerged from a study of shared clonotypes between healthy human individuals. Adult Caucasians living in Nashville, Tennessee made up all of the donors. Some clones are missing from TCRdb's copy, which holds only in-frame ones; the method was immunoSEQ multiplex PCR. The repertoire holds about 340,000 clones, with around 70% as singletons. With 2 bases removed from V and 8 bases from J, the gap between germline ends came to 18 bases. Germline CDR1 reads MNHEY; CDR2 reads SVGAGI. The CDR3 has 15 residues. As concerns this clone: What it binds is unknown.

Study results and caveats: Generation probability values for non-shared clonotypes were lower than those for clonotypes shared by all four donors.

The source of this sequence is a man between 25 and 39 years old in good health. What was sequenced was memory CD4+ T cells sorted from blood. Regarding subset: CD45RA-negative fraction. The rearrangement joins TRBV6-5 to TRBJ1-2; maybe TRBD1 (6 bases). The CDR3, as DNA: TGTGCCAGCAGTTACCAACTACAGGGTAAAGGCGGCTACACCTTC. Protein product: CASSYQLQGKGGYTF.